This T cell receptor (beta chain) is drawn from a study of blood T cell repertoires in COVID-19. For the study at large: COVID-19 samples collected from the United States, Italy and Spain covered acute and convalescent phases. From T cells, B-cell-depleted T cells, or PBMCs came the material, which was cDNA or gDNA.

Original processing notes: Amplified reference gene primers provided the basis for estimating nucleated cell counts. TCRdb's copy holds only in-frame clones and misses some; the assay was immunoSEQ multiplex PCR. V and J calls and clone size are those listed in that table; D and trimming were worked out from the DNA. The profile shows about 53,000 clones, 80% to 90% of them singletons. The TCR was taken from a man aged 50 or older with acute or convalescent COVID-19. The specimen was peripheral blood.

The CDR3 bases are TGCGCCAGCAGCCTACAGGGTGGGACCAATGAAGCTTTCTTT. Protein product: CASSLQGGTNEAFF. This chain links TRBV5-1 with TRBJ1-1; D is possibly TRBD1 (6 bases). The CDR3 consists of 14 residues. Germline values: CDR1 SGHRS, CDR2 YFSETQ. The V gene lost 4 bases and the J gene lost 7 bases, with 17 bases spanning the gap.